This is a list of T cell receptor beta chains from one sample in a study of T-cell memory formation after mild COVID-19. TCRdb itself ran the 5' RACE reads through MiXCR, one entry per CDR3 protein. Among tens of thousands of distinct CDR3 sequences listed, about 16% were seen once. Sequencing was done on a sample of PBMCs or a T cell subset sorted from them (not recorded which). All receptors come from a man aged 18 to 35 who had mild COVID-19 (a few samples of this study predate the infection). Cell type and time point are not known. CDR3s include the opening cysteine and the closing phenylalanine or tryptophan. A D gene is named only where the DNA matches it firmly. Expanded clones get a size class; other rows say once, few or many, or leave the size out.

V gene	clone size	D gene	J gene	CDR3 protein	CDR3 DNA
TRBV6-2/TRBV6-3	many	.	TRBJ2-1	CASSPTLPKYEQFF	TGTGCCAGCAGCCCCACCCTACCTAAGTATGAGCAGTTCTTC
TRBV6-5	few	TRBD1	TRBJ2-3	CASSYPGTGGPEGSPDTQYF	TGTGCCAGCAGTTACCCCGGGACAGGAGGTCCAGAAGGCTCCCCAGATACGCAGTATTTT
TRBV2	few	.	TRBJ2-2	CASSDFQGYTGELFF	TGTGCCAGCAGTGATTTTCAGGGGTACACCGGGGAGCTGTTTTTT
TRBV20-1	.	.	TRBJ2-1	CSARGNNEQFF	TGCAGTGCTAGGGGGAATAATGAGCAGTTCTTC
TRBV11-2	many	TRBD1	TRBJ2-4	CASSPRQGWAKNIQYF	TGTGCCAGCAGCCCGAGACAGGGGTGGGCCAAAAACATTCAGTACTTC
TRBV10-3	.	.	TRBJ1-1	CASSTATEAFF	TGTGCCAGCTCGACAGCCACTGAAGCTTTCTTT
TRBV20-1	.	TRBD2	TRBJ2-3	CSAFSGARTDTQYF	TGCAGTGCTTTTAGCGGGGCCCGCACAGATACGCAGTATTTT
TRBV6-6	few	.	TRBJ2-5	CASSNPRDETQYF	TGTGCCAGCAGTAACCCCAGGGATGAGACCCAGTACTTC
TRBV7-9	few	TRBD1	TRBJ2-7	CASSLAHSTGNEQYF	TGTGCCAGCAGCTTAGCCCACTCGACAGGGAACGAGCAGTACTTC
TRBV7-9	.	.	TRBJ1-2	CASSPPGPFYGYTF	TGTGCCAGCAGCCCGCCGGGCCCCTTCTATGGCTACACCTTC
TRBV4-1	many	.	TRBJ2-7	CASSQEEGYEQYF	TGCGCCAGCAGCCAAGAAGAGGGCTACGAGCAGTACTTC
TRBV7-9	.	TRBD1	TRBJ2-7	CASSPQDRGNEQYF	TGTGCCAGCAGCCCTCAGGACAGGGGAAACGAGCAGTACTTC
TRBV12-3/TRBV12-4	.	.	TRBJ2-5	CASSSLARRGETQYF	TGTGCCAGCAGTTCCCTGGCTAGGAGGGGGGAGACCCAGTACTTC
TRBV20-1	few	.	TRBJ2-7	CSARPRSSYEQYF	TGCAGTGCTAGACCCAGAAGCTCCTACGAGCAGTACTTC
TRBV7-9	.	.	TRBJ2-7	CASSLDLATGVYLEQYF	TGTGCCAGCAGCTTAGATCTAGCCACGGGGGTATATCTCGAGCAGTACTTC
TRBV6-2/TRBV6-3	.	TRBD1	TRBJ2-3	CASSRRTGSTDTQYF	TGTGCCAGCAGCCGCCGGACAGGGTCTACAGATACGCAGTATTTT
TRBV10-3	.	.	TRBJ1-1	CAISESTGWEAFF	TGTGCCATCAGTGAGTCGACAGGTTGGGAAGCTTTCTTT
TRBV5-8	few	.	TRBJ1-1	CASSLVGTPNTEAFF	TGTGCCAGCAGCTTGGTCGGGACACCGAACACTGAAGCTTTCTTT